This T cell receptor beta chain was recorded in a study of blood T cell repertoires in COVID-19. The CDR3 consists of 13 residues. J lost 1 base, V lost 10 bases, and 5 bases had no gene match. Germline loops: CDR1 MDHEN, CDR2 SYDVKM. Profiling relied on immunoSEQ multiplex PCR, and the TCRdb table lists in-frame clones only, not all of them. The table includes 190,000 or so clones, 85% to 90% detected once. The receptor was derived from a man aged 50 or older with acute or convalescent COVID-19. The sample comprised peripheral blood. The chain joins TRBV28 to TRBJ1-1, with 8 bases that match TRBD1. The CDR3 region is CATDRGRNTEAFF. In DNA form, the CDR3 reads TGTGCCACCGACAGGGGAAGGAACACTGAAGCTTTCTTT.